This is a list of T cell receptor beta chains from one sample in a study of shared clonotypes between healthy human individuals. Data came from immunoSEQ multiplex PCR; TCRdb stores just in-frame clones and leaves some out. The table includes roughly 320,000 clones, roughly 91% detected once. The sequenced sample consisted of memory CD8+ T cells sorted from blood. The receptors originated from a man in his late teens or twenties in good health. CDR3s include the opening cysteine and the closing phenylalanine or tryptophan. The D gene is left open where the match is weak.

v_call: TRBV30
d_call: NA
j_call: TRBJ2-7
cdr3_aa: CAWSAGQIPYEQYF

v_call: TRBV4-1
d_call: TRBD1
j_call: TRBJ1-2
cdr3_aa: CASSQAPGGSRDYGYTF

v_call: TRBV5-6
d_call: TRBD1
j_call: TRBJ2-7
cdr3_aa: CASSWTGGHEQYF

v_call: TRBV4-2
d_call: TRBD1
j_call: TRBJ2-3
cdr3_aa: CASSLRTGTDTQYF

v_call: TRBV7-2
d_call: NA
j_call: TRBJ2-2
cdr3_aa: CASSLASWTVGLDTGELFF

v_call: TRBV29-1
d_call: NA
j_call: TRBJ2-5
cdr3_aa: CSPPRRGRETQYF

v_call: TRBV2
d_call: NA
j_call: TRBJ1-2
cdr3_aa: CARMDVEDYGYTF

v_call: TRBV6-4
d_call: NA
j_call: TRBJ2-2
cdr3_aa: CASSDDKNTGELFF

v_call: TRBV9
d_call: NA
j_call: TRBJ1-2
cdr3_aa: CASSVTGTNNYGYTF

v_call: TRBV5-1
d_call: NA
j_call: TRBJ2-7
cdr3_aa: CASSLDRSISYEQYF

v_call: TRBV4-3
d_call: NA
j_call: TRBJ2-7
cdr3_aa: CASSQDRGTSYEQYF

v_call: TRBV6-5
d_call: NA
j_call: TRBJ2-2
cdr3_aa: CASSYRQAINTGELFF

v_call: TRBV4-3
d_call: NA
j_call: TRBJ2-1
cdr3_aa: CASRGGPFNEQFF

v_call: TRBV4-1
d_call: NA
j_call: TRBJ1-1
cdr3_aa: CASSLSGVTEAFF

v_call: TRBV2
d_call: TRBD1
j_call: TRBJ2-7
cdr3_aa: CARKRNRGYEQYF

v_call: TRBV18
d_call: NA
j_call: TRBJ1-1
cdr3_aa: CASQRRTEAFF

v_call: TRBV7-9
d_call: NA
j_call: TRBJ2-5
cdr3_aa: CASSPHYQETQYF

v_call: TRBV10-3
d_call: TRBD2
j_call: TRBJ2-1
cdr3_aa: CAISEGTSGRAPYNEQFF

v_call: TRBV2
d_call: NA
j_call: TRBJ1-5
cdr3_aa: CASGRADNQPQHF

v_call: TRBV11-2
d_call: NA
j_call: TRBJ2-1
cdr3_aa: CASSPELPKDEQFF

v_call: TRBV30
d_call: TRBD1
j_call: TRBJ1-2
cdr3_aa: CAWSGVETGENWGYTF

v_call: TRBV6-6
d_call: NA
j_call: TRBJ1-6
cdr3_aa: CASSQGNYNSPLHF

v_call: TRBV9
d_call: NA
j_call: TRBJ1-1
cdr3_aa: CASSVVFYTEAFF

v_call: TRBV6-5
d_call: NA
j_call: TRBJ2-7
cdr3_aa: CASSSLGPYEQYF

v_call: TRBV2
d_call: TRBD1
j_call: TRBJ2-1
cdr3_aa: CASKDRGESNEQFF

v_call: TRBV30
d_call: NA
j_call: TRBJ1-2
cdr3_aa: CAWKEEGYTF

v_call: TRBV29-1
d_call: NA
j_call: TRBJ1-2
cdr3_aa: CSVAAQDYGYTF

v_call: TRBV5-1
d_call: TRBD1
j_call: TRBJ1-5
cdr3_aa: CASSPGQGGQPQHF

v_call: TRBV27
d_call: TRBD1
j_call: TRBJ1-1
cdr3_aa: CASSPRQGGTEAFF

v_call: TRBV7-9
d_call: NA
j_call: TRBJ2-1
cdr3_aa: CASSLGLYNEQFF

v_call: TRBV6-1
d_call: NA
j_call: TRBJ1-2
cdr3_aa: CASSESRGVYGYTF

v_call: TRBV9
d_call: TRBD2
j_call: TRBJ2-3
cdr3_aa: CASSEGGRAADTQYF

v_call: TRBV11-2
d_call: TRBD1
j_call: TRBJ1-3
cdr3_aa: CASSFQGADGNTIYF

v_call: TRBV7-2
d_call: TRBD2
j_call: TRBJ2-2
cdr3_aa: CASSSLSGGPSGELFF

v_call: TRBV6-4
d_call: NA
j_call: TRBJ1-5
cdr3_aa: CASRGLSDSNNQPQHF

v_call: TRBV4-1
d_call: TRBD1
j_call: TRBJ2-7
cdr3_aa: CASSPTGAGDYEQYF